What follows are 18 T cell receptor beta chains derived from one specimen sequenced in a study of shared clonotypes between healthy human individuals. The protocol was immunoSEQ multiplex PCR, while the TCRdb copy is restricted to in-frame clones and leaves out a portion. Counted here are 2 million or so clones, 85% to 95% occurring once; the ten biggest clones make up approximately 0.13%. Input material: naive CD4+ T cells sorted from blood. This sample's subset: CD45RA+ positively selected. All receptors come from a man aged 18 to 29 in good health.

V gene TRBV7-2 combines with J gene TRBJ1-2; D unresolved. Between the trimmed V and J ends, which lost 2 bases and 2 bases, there was a span of 9 bases. Per germline, CDR1 SGHTA and CDR2 FQGNSA. The CDR3 length is 14 residues. CDR3 nucleotide sequence: TGTGCCAGCAGCTTATTGCCGGAAAACTATGGCTACACCTTC. It yields the protein CASSLLPENYGYTF.

The J gene is TRBJ2-7, the V gene TRBV5-1; D is unclear. Deletions cut 0 bases from V and 3 bases from J, with 13 bases between. The CDR3 runs 15 residues. Germline CDR1 is SGHRS and CDR2 is YFSETQ. In nucleotides, the CDR3 is TGCGCCAGCAGCTTGGCCTCTACCCGACTCTACGAGCAGTACTTC. It specifies CASSLASTRLYEQYF.

The V call is TRBV7-2, the J call TRBJ1-5; D uncertain. Trimming took off 1 base at V and 8 bases at J, with 9 bases between the two ends. Germline loops: CDR1 SGHTA, CDR2 FQGNSA. CDR3 length: 13 amino acids. This chain's CDR3 is CASSLDGIEPQHF. The CDR3 region has the DNA TGTGCCAGCAGCTTAGATGGAATAGAGCCCCAGCATTTT. Combining the CDR3 with reference TRBV7-2 and TRBJ1-5 gives the whole variable domain GAGVSQSPSNKVTEKGKDVELRCDPISGHTALYWYRQSLGQGLEFLIYFQGNSAPDKSGLPSDRFSAERTGGSVSTLTIQRTQQEDSAVYLCASSLDGIEPQHFGDGTRLSIL.

This chain joins TRBV7-9 and TRBJ2-5; tentatively, D is TRBD1 (5 bases). V was clipped by 2 bases and J by 4 bases, with 17 bases between them. Germline V lookup: CDR1 SEHNR, CDR2 FQNEAQ (reference sequence). The CDR3 covers 16 residues. DNA for the CDR3: TGTGCCAGCAGCTTAAGCAGGAACCAGGGTGGAGAGACCCAGTACTTC. This translates into CASSLSRNQGGETQYF.

V gene TRBV21-1 combines with J gene TRBJ2-7; the tabulated D call, TRBD1, remains unverified against the DNA. TRBV21-1 is flagged as a pseudogene. This CDR3 has 16 amino acids. CDR3 in amino acids: CASSKPRDRGSNEQYF. For the CDR3, the DNA is TGTGCCAGCAGCAAACCCCGGGACAGGGGTAGCAACGAGCAGTACTTC.

This clone appeared many times. The V and J genes are TRBV7-9 and TRBJ1-3, with unresolved D. The ends were cut back, 11 bases at V and 0 bases at J, with 11 bases in the middle. Looked up from germline, CDR1 is SEHNR and CDR2 is FQNEAQ (reference sequence). This CDR3 comprises 13 residues. The CDR3 is CAVPKSSGNTIYF. Here the CDR3 DNA reads TGTGCCGTACCTAAGAGCTCTGGAAACACCATATATTTT.

The CDR3 region has the DNA TGTGCCAGCAGCGCTGGGACTAGCGGGAGCCCCCGGAGAGAGACCCAGTACTTC. It specifies CASSAGTSGSPRRETQYF. The rearrangement uses TRBV5-6 and TRBJ2-5, with 14 nucleotides matching TRBD2. CDR3 size: 18 residues. The junction had 12 bases not matched to a gene; V was cut back by 4 bases and J by 4 bases. CDR1 and CDR2 from the germline V gene are SGHDT and YYEEEE.

The rearrangement joins TRBV7-2 to TRBJ2-5; 9 bases agree with TRBD1. J was trimmed by 4 bases and V by 4 bases; bases with no gene match: 4. Germline V gives CDR1 SGHTA, CDR2 FQGNSA. The CDR3 extends over 14 amino acids. The CDR3 DNA reads TGTGCCAGCAGCTCCCGGGACAGGGTAGAGACCCAGTACTTC. Its protein is CASSSRDRVETQYF.

The V gene is TRBV7-9, the J gene TRBJ2-5, with no clear D. This CDR3 has 14 residues. V dropped 1 base and J dropped 2 bases, with 8 bases sitting between them. In germline, CDR1 is SEHNR, CDR2 FQNEAQ (reference sequence). The CDR3 spells CASSLGQSQETQYF. Here the CDR3 DNA reads TGTGCCAGCAGCTTAGGGCAGAGTCAAGAGACCCAGTACTTC.

The chain is built from TRBV6-5 and TRBJ2-7, with D possibly TRBD2 on 5 matching bases. Trimming pared 6 bases from V and 0 bases from J, leaving 12 bases between. This CDR3 has 14 amino acids. Germline V gives CDR1 MNHEY, CDR2 SVGAGI. The CDR3 DNA is TGTGCCAGCAGCGAGGGTCTAAGCTCCTACGAGCAGTACTTC. Translation: CASSEGLSSYEQYF.

The chain links TRBV7-3 to TRBJ2-2, with 7 nucleotides matching TRBD1. V gave up 2 bases and J gave up 6 bases; unmatched junction bases: 3. Germline assignment: CDR1 SGHTA and CDR2 FQGTGA. The CDR3 consists of 14 residues. The CDR3 bases are TGTGCCAGCAGCTTAGACAGGGCTTCCGGGGAGCTGTTTTTT. Translation gives CASSLDRASGELFF.

This chain uses TRBV5-1 with TRBJ2-3, with TRBD2 identical over 7 bases. The germline V gene encodes CDR1 SGHRS and CDR2 YFSETQ. The V segment lost 7 bases and the J segment 1 base; nucleotides outside the gene matches: 6. This CDR3 has 14 amino acids. The CDR3 loop is CASRRDYRTDTQYF. The DNA for the CDR3 is TGCGCCAGCCGCCGGGACTACCGCACAGATACGCAGTATTTT. The full variable domain, its missing parts supplied by reference TRBV5-1 and TRBJ2-3, is KAGVTQTPRYLIKTRGQQVTLSCSPISGHRSVSWYQQTPGQGLQFLFEYFSETQRNKGNFPGRFSGRQFSNSRSEMNVSTLELGDSALYLCASRRDYRTDTQYFGPGTRLTVL.

This chain links TRBV5-1 with TRBJ1-4, with 7 bases matching TRBD1. Per germline, CDR1 SGHRS and CDR2 YFSETQ. V lost 4 bases and J lost 7; bases outside the gene matches: 1. This CDR3 has 12 residues. For the CDR3, the DNA is TGCGCCAGCAGCCGGGACAGTGAAAAACTGTTTTTT. Translating gives CASSRDSEKLFF.

Remarks on this clone: The sample carries other DNA sequences with the same CDR3. The rearrangement uses TRBV6-5 and TRBJ2-1, with D maybe TRBD1 (6 bases). CDR1 is MNHEY and CDR2 is SVGAGI in the germline V gene. Trimming cost V 8 bases and J 4 bases, with 15 bases left between them. The CDR3 loop spans 14 amino acids. CDR3 amino acids: CASSRGQRYNEQFF. The CDR3 DNA sequence: TGTGCCAGCTCACGGGGACAAAGATACAATGAGCAGTTCTTC.

This chain connects TRBV2 to TRBJ2-3, with a weak D call TRBD2 (5 bases). This CDR3 has 17 residues. Germline CDR1 reads SNHLY; CDR2 reads FYNNEI. The V end lost 0 bases, the J end lost 0 bases, and 13 bases lay between the germline ends. CDR3 loop: CASSEAKATRSTDTQYF. CDR3 in DNA: TGTGCCAGCAGTGAAGCGAAGGCCACTAGGAGCACAGATACGCAGTATTTT.

The chain has TRBV29-1 and TRBJ1-1; D gene ambiguous. Germline V CDR1 and CDR2: SQVTM, ANQGSEA. The CDR3 is 13 amino acids. Trimming removed 4 bases from V and 1 base from J, with 10 bases in between. CDR3 DNA sequence: TGCAGCGTTGCCTCGATAGGGAACACTGAAGCTTTCTTT. Translated, it gives CSVASIGNTEAFF. Using reference TRBV29-1 and TRBJ1-1 for the parts outside the CDR3, the full variable domain is SAVISQKPSRDICQRGTSLTIQCQVDSQVTMMFWYRQQPGQSLTLIATANQGSEATYESGFVIDKFPISRPNLTFSTLTVSNMSPEDSSIYLCSVASIGNTEAFFGQGTRLTVV.

This clone was recorded once. The rearrangement links TRBV19 to TRBJ2-4; 10 bases agree with TRBD2. This CDR3 contains 19 residues. After removal of 3 bases from V and 0 bases from J, the junction contained 11 bases not matched to a gene. Germline V gene lookup returns CDR1 LNHDA and CDR2 SQIVND (reference sequence). The CDR3 nucleotides are TGTGCCAGTAGTATCCGGTTTCTAGCGGGGGACATAGCCAAAAACATTCAGTACTTC. This translates into CASSIRFLAGDIAKNIQYF.

This clone was found once. This chain joins TRBV14 and TRBJ1-2; 8 nucleotides align to TRBD1. Looked up from germline, CDR1 is SGHDN and CDR2 is FVKESK. The CDR3 is 16 amino acids. The junction had 10 bases not matched to a gene; V was cut back by 2 bases and J by 5 bases. CDR3 nucleotide sequence: TGTGCCAGCAGCCAACTGACAGGGGCTTACGATTATGGCTACACCTTC. Its protein is CASSQLTGAYDYGYTF.